One sample yielded the 8 T cell receptor beta chains listed below, sequenced in a study of T cells in localized non-small cell lung cancer. Clones were sequenced by immunoSEQ multiplex PCR, and TCRdb holds only the in-frame ones, with some missing. The sample gives 20,000 to 25,000 clones, around 87% of which show up once; 12% is in the top ten. Sequenced material: PBMCs, taken before any cancer treatment. Every receptor here comes from a man between 40 and 70 years old with stage II squamous cell lung carcinoma.

This sequence joins TRBV19 and TRBJ1-2; maybe TRBD1 (6 bases). The CDR3 has 13 residues. Germline CDR1 is LNHDA and CDR2 is SQIVND (reference sequence). Trimming left V 5 bases short and J 8 bases short, with 15 bases between. The CDR3 DNA reads TGTGCCAGTAGTGACACAGGGCGGGAGGGCTACACCTTC. Translating gives CASSDTGREGYTF.

The gene calls are TRBV5-5 and TRBJ1-5; 9 nucleotides match TRBD1. Germline CDR1 is SGHKS and CDR2 is YYEKEE (reference sequence). This CDR3 spans 15 amino acids. V lost 3 bases and J lost 6; bases outside the gene matches: 7. This CDR3 is CASSYGTGLRQPQHF. DNA of the CDR3: TGTGCCAGCAGCTACGGGACAGGGCTGCGTCAGCCCCAGCATTTT. Using reference TRBV5-5 and TRBJ1-5 for the parts outside the CDR3, the full variable domain is DAGVTQSPTHLIKTRGQQVTLRCSPISGHKSVSWYQQVLGQGPQFIFQYYEKEERGRGNFPDRFSARQFPNYSSELNVNALLLGDSALYLCASSYGTGLRQPQHFGDGTRLSIL.

The chain combines TRBV19 with TRBJ2-2; tentative D call: TRBD2 (6 bases). Germline loops: CDR1 LNHDA, CDR2 SQIVND (reference sequence). V dropped 5 bases and J dropped 4 bases, with 14 bases sitting between them. CDR3 length: 15 residues. CDR3 residues: CASSPRGESTGELFF. The CDR3 DNA reads TGTGCCAGTAGTCCCCGCGGGGAGTCCACCGGGGAGCTGTTTTTT.

The V gene is TRBV9, the J gene TRBJ1-1; D unclear. This CDR3 has 13 amino acids. V was clipped by 0 bases and J by 0 bases, with 3 bases between them. Germline CDR1 reads SGDLS; CDR2 reads YYNGEE. The CDR3 DNA reads TGTGCCAGCAGCGTAGAGGTGAACACTGAAGCTTTCTTT. Amino acids: CASSVEVNTEAFF.

The V and J genes are TRBV18 and TRBJ2-1, with unresolved D. V lost 2 bases to trimming and J lost 9 bases, with 11 bases between them. Germline V gene lookup returns CDR1 KGHSH and CDR2 LQKENI. This CDR3 region has 13 residues. CDR3 sequence reads: CASSPVEASEQFF. The CDR3 DNA is TGTGCCAGCTCACCAGTAGAGGCTAGTGAGCAGTTCTTC.

This clone was recorded once. CDR3 region: CASSPAGDLNYGYTF. The CDR3 DNA sequence: TGTGCCAGCTCACCAGCAGGGGACCTTAACTATGGCTACACCTTC. The rearrangement links TRBV18 to TRBJ1-2, with D tentatively TRBD1 (6 bases). V lost 2 bases, J lost 1 base, and 11 bases lay in between. The CDR3 sequence is 15 residues long. CDR1 and CDR2 (germline): KGHSH, LQKENI.

This sequence joins TRBV6-5 and TRBJ1-2; the D gene is possibly TRBD1 (5 bases). CDR1 is MNHEY and CDR2 is SVGAGI in the germline V gene. The V and J ends lost 0 bases and 2 bases respectively, with 10 bases between them. The CDR3 totals 15 residues. CDR3 region: CASSYSGTSNYGYTF. The DNA for the CDR3 is TGTGCCAGCAGTTACTCGGGGACCAGCAACTATGGCTACACCTTC.

This chain links TRBV2 with TRBJ2-3, with D hard to call. From germline, CDR1 is SNHLY and CDR2 FYNNEI. This CDR3 has 12 residues. Trimming took off 6 bases at V and 3 bases at J, with 7 bases between the two ends. The chain's CDR3 is CASRGFTDTQYF. CDR3 nucleotides: TGTGCCAGCAGAGGGTTTACAGATACGCAGTATTTT.